This is a list of T cell receptor beta chains from one sample in a study of cytomegalovirus exposure and HLA in healthy donors. This table comes from immunoSEQ multiplex PCR, and its TCRdb copy is limited to in-frame clones, with some not included. The sample has under 150,000 clones; 82% are singletons. The sample comprised PBMCs. All receptors derive from a male donor in good health and CMV-seronegative. The CDR3 runs from the conserved cysteine through the conserved F or W. The D gene is left open where the match is weak. The listing skips clone size in some rows; elsewhere it reads once, few, many or a size class.

CDR3aa: CASSPGLLLETQYF; CDR3nt: TGTGCCAGCTCACCAGGACTATTATTAGAGACCCAGTACTTC; abundance: .; v_gene: TRBV18; d_gene: .; j_gene: TRBJ2-5
CDR3aa: CAWSVSGISGAKNIQYF; CDR3nt: TGTGCCTGGAGTGTAAGCGGGATCTCAGGGGCCAAAAACATTCAGTACTTC; abundance: .; v_gene: TRBV30; d_gene: TRBD2; j_gene: TRBJ2-4
CDR3aa: CASSQTQGGTDTQYF; CDR3nt: TGTGCCAGCAGTCAAACACAGGGGGGCACAGATACGCAGTATTTT; abundance: .; v_gene: TRBV28; d_gene: TRBD1; j_gene: TRBJ2-3
CDR3aa: CASRHQQGNTEAFF; CDR3nt: TGTGCCAGCAGACATCAACAGGGGAACACTGAAGCTTTCTTT; abundance: few; v_gene: TRBV25-1; d_gene: .; j_gene: TRBJ1-1
CDR3aa: CASSWAGPEAFF; CDR3nt: TGTGCCAGCAGCTGGGCAGGGCCCGAAGCTTTCTTT; abundance: .; v_gene: TRBV7-9; d_gene: .; j_gene: TRBJ1-1
CDR3aa: CASADGEPLYGYTF; CDR3nt: TGTGCCAGCGCCGACGGAGAACCACTCTATGGCTACACCTTC; abundance: once; v_gene: TRBV9; d_gene: .; j_gene: TRBJ1-2
CDR3aa: CASSVEREGEQYF; CDR3nt: TGTGCCAGCAGCGTAGAGAGGGAGGGCGAGCAGTACTTC; abundance: .; v_gene: TRBV9; d_gene: TRBD2; j_gene: TRBJ2-7
CDR3aa: CASSLGLVTAHADTQYF; CDR3nt: TGTGCCAGTAGCCTTGGACTAGTGACGGCGCACGCAGATACGCAGTATTTT; abundance: .; v_gene: TRBV19; d_gene: TRBD2; j_gene: TRBJ2-3
CDR3aa: CASSLAGTGTEKLFF; CDR3nt: TGCGCCAGCAGCTTGGCAGGGACAGGTACCGAAAAACTGTTTTTT; abundance: .; v_gene: TRBV5-1; d_gene: TRBD1; j_gene: TRBJ1-4
CDR3aa: CASSRGGSPLHF; CDR3nt: TGTGCCAGCAGTCGGGGGGGATCACCCCTCCACTTT; abundance: .; v_gene: TRBV28; d_gene: .; j_gene: TRBJ1-6
CDR3aa: CASSRPWESSPSYTF; CDR3nt: TGCGCCAGCAGCCGCCCATGGGAGTCTTCCCCCAGCTACACCTTC; abundance: .; v_gene: TRBV5-1; d_gene: .; j_gene: TRBJ1-2
CDR3aa: CASSFYDIQYF; CDR3nt: TGTGCCAGCAGCTTCTATGACATTCAGTACTTC; abundance: .; v_gene: TRBV7-2; d_gene: .; j_gene: TRBJ2-4
CDR3aa: CASSLVAYEQYF; CDR3nt: TGTGCCAGCAGCTTAGTCGCGTACGAGCAGTACTTC; abundance: .; v_gene: TRBV7-6; d_gene: .; j_gene: TRBJ2-7
CDR3aa: CASSIDPGWTEAFF; CDR3nt: TGTGCCAGTAGTATAGATCCGGGGTGGACTGAAGCTTTCTTT; abundance: .; v_gene: TRBV19; d_gene: .; j_gene: TRBJ1-1
CDR3aa: CASSHMTSGGGEQYF; CDR3nt: TGTGCCAGCAGCCATATGACTAGCGGGGGCGGCGAGCAGTACTTC; abundance: .; v_gene: TRBV4-2; d_gene: TRBD2; j_gene: TRBJ2-7
CDR3aa: CASSREGREETQYF; CDR3nt: TGTGCCAGCTCACGGGAAGGCAGGGAAGAGACCCAGTACTTC; abundance: .; v_gene: TRBV18; d_gene: .; j_gene: TRBJ2-5
CDR3aa: CASSHPWTAIYEQYF; CDR3nt: TGCGCCAGCAGCCATCCTTGGACAGCTATCTACGAGCAGTACTTC; abundance: once; v_gene: TRBV4-1; d_gene: .; j_gene: TRBJ2-7